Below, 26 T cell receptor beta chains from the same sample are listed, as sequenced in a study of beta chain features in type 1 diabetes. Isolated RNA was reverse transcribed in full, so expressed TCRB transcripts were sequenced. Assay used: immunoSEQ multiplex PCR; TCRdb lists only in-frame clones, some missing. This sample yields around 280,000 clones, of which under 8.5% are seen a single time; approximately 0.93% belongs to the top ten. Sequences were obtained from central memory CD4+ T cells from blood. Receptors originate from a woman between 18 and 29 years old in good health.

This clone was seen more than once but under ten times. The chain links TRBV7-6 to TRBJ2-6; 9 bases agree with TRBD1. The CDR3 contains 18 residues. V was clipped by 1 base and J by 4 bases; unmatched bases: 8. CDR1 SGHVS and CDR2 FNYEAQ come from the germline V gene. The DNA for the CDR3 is TGTGCCAGCAGCTTAGAGGGACAGGGCGCTTCAGGGGCCAACGTCCTGACTTTC. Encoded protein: CASSLEGQGASGANVLTF.

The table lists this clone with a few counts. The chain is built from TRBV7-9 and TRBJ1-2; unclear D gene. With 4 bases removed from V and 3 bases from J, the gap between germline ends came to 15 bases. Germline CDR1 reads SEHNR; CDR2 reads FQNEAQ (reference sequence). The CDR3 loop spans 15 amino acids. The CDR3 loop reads CASSSDPREDYGYTF. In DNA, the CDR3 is TGTGCCAGCAGCTCCGACCCGAGAGAGGACTATGGCTACACCTTC.

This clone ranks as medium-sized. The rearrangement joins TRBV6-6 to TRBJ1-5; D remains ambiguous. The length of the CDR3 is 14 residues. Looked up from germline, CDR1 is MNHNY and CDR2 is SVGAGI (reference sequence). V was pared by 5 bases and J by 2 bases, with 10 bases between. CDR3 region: CASSQKSGNQPQHF. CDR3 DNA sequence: TGTGCCAGCAGTCAGAAGTCTGGCAATCAGCCCCAGCATTTT.

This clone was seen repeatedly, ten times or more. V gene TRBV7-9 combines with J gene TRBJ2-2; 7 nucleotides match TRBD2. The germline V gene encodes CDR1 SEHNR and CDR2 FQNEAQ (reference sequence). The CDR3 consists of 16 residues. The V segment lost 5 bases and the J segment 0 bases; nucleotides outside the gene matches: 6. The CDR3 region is CASSPPAGANTGELFF. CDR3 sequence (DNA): TGTGCCAGCAGCCCACCGGCGGGGGCGAACACCGGGGAGCTGTTTTTT.

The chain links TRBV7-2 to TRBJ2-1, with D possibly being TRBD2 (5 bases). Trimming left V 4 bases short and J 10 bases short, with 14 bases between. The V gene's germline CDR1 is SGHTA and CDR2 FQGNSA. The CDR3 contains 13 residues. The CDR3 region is CASSSDQRFEQFF. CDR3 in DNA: TGTGCCAGCAGCTCCGACCAGCGGTTCGAGCAGTTCTTC.

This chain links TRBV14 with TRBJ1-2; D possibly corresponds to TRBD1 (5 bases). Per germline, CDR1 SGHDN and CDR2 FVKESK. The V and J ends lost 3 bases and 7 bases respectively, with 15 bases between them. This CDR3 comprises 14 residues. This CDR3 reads CASSHYRSGGGYTF. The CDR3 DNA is TGTGCCAGCAGCCATTACAGGAGTGGTGGTGGCTACACCTTC.

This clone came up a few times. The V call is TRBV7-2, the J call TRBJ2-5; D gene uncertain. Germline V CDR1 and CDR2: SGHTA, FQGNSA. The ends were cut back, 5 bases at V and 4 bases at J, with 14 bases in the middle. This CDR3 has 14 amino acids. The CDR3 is CASSPEPTAETQYF. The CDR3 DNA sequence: TGTGCCAGCAGCCCCGAACCCACCGCAGAGACCCAGTACTTC.

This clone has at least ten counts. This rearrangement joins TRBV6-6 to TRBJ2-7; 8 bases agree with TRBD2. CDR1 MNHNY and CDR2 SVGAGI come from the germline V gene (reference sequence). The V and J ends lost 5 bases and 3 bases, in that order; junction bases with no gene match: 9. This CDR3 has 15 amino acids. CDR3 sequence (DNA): TGTGCCAGCAGTGCTACCTCCGGGACTAGCTACGAGCAGTACTTC. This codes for CASSATSGTSYEQYF.

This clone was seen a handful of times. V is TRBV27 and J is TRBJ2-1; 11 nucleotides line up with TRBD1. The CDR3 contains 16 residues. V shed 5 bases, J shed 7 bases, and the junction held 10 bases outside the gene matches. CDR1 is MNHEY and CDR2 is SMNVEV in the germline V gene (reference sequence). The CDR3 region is CASSPARTGGLNEQFF. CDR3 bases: TGTGCCAGCAGTCCCGCCCGGACAGGGGGCCTGAATGAGCAGTTCTTC.

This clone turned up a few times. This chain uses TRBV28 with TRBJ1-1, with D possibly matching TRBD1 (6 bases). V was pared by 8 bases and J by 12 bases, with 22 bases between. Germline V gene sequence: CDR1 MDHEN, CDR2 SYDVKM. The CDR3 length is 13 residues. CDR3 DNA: TGTGCCAGCTACGAGGGAGGGGGAGGCGAATCTTTCTTT. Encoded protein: CASYEGGGGESFF.

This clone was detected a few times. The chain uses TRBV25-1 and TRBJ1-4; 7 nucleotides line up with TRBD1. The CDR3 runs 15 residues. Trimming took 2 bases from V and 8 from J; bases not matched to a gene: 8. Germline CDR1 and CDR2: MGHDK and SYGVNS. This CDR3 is CASSELDRDEEKLFF. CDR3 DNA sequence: TGTGCCAGCAGTGAACTTGACAGGGACGAGGAAAAACTGTTTTTT.

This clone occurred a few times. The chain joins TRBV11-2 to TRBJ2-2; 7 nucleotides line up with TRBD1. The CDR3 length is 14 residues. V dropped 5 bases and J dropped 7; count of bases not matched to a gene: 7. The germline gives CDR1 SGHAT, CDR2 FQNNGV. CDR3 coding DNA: TGTGCCAGCAGCATACAGACAGGGAGCGGGGAGCTGTTTTTT. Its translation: CASSIQTGSGELFF.

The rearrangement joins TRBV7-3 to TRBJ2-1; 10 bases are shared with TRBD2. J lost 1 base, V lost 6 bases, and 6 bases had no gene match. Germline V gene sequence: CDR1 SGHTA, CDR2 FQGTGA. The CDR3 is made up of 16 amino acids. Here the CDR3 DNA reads TGTGCCAGCAGTATAGCGGGAGGTGGGTCCTACAATGAGCAGTTCTTC. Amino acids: CASSIAGGGSYNEQFF.

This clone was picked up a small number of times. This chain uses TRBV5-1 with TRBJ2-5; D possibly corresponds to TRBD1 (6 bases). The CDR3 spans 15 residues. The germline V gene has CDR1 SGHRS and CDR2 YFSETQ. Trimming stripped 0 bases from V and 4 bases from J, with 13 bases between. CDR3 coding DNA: TGCGCCAGCAGCTTGGAAACAGGGATCGGAGAGACCCAGTACTTC. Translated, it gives CASSLETGIGETQYF.

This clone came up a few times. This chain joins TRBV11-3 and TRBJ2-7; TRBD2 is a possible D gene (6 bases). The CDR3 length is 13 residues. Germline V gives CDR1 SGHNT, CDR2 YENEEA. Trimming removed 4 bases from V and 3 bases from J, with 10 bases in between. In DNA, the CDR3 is TGTGCCAGCAGCTACCGGGAGCGCTACGAGCAGTACTTC. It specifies CASSYRERYEQYF.

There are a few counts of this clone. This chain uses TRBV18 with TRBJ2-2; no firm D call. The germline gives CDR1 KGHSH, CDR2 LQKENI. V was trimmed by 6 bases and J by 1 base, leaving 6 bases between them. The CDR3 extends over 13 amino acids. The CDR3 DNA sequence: TGTGCCAGCTCCCACAGGAACACCGGGGAGCTGTTTTTT. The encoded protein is CASSHRNTGELFF.

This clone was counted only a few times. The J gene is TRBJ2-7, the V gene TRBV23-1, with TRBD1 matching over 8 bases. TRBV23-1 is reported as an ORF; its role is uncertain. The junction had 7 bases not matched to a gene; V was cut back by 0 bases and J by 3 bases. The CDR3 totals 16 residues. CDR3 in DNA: TGCGCCAGCAGTCAATCCCGACAGGGGATGGGCTACGAGCAGTACGTC. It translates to CASSQSRQGMGYEQYV.

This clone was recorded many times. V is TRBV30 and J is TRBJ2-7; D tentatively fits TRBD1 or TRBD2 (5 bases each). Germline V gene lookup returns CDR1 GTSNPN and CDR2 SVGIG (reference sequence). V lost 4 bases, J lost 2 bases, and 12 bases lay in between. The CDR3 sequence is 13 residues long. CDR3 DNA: TGTGCCTGGATGCGACCGGGACCCTACGAGCAGTACTTC. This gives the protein CAWMRPGPYEQYF.

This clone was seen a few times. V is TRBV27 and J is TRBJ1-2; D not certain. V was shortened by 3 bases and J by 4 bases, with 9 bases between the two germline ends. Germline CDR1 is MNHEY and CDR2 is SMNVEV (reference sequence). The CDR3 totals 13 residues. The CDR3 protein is CASSFRGVYGYTF. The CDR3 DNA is TGTGCCAGCAGTTTTCGAGGTGTCTATGGCTACACCTTC.

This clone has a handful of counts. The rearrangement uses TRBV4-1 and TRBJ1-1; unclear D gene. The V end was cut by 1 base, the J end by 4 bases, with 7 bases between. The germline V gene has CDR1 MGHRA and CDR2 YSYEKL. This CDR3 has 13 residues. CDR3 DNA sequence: TGCGCCAGCAGCCAAGTCCGGGTCACTGAAGCTTTCTTT. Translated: CASSQVRVTEAFF.

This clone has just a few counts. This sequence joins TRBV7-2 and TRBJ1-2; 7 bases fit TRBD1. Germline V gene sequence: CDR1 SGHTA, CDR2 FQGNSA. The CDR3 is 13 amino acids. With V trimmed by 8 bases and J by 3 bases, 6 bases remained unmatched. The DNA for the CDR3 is TGTGCCAGCCGCCCGGGACAGCACTATGGCTACACCTTC. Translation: CASRPGQHYGYTF.

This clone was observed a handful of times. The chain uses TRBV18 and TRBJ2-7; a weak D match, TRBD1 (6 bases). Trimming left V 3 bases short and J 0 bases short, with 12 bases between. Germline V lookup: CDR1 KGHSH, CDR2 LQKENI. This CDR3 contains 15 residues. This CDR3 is CASSPGQFSSYEQYF. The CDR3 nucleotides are TGTGCCAGCTCACCCGGACAGTTCAGCTCCTACGAGCAGTACTTC. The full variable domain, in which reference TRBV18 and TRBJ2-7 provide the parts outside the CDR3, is NAGVMQNPRHLVRRRGQEARLRCSPMKGHSHVYWYRQLPEEGLKFMVYLQKENIIDESGMPKERFSAEFPKEGPSILRIQQVVRGDSAAYFCASSPGQFSSYEQYFGPGTRLTVT.

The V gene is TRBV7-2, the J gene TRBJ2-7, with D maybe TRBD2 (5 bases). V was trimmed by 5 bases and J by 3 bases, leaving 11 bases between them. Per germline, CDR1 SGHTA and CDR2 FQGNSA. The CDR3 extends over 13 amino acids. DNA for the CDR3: TGTGCCAGCAGCACTACTAGTGGCTACGAGCAGTACTTC. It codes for CASSTTSGYEQYF.

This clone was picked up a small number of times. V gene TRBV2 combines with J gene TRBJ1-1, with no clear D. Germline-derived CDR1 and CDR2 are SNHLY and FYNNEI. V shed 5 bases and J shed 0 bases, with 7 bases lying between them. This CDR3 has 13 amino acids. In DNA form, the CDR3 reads TGTGCCAGCAGTTTACAGATGAACACTGAAGCTTTCTTT. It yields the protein CASSLQMNTEAFF.

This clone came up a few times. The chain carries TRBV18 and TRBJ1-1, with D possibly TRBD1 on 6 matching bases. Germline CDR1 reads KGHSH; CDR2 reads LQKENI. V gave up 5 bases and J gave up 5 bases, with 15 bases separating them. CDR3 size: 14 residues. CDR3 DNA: TGTGCCAGCTCATGGGGGCGCGGCGAGACTGAAGCTTTCTTT. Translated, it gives CASSWGRGETEAFF.

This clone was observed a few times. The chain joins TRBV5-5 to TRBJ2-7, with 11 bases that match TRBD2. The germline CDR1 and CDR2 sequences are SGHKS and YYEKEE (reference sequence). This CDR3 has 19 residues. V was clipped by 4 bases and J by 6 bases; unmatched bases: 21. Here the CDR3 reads CASSQDHPRLAGGGFEQYV. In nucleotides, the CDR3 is TGTGCCAGCAGCCAAGATCATCCCCGGCTAGCGGGGGGCGGTTTCGAGCAGTACGTC.